The 19 T cell receptor beta chains below all came from one sample that was sequenced in a study of T cell responses to AZD1222 COVID-19 vaccine (dated by TCRdb to about 2021). The sample's time point label, decoded: baseline before first vaccination. Library preparation used the immunoSEQ multiplex PCR assay. TCRdb carries this immuneACCESS record with in-frame sequences only. Its versions omit some clonotypes, under half of them owing to an unresolved V gene in the studies checked, with the rest unexplained. The sample has under 150,000 clones on record, over 90% of them singletons. The ten most abundant clones make up roughly 1.7% of the sample. The source material was peripheral blood, sampled on day 0 of AZD1222 vaccination. Every receptor here comes from an adult in good health.

This sequence joins TRBV29-1 and TRBJ2-2; D might be TRBD2 (5 bases). The V end was cut by 3 bases, the J end by 6 bases, with 11 bases between. The CDR3 totals 13 residues. Germline V lookup: CDR1 SQVTM, CDR2 ANQGSEA. The CDR3 DNA follows: TGCAGCGTTGAGAGGGCCGCCTCCGGGGAGCTGTTTTTT. It yields the protein CSVERAASGELFF.

The sample holds a few counts of this clone. V usage is TRBV3-1 (or the pseudogene TRBV3-2) and J usage is TRBJ2-7; D could derive from TRBD1 or TRBD2 (5 bases each). Germline V gives CDR1 LGHDT, CDR2 YNNKEL (reference sequence). The CDR3 is 13 residues long. Trimming took 4 bases from V and 4 from J, leaving 11 bases between them. CDR3 sequence reads: CASSRDRLYEQYF. For the CDR3, the DNA is TGTGCCAGCAGCCGGGACCGACTTTACGAGCAGTACTTC.

J is TRBJ2-1 and V is TRBV6-4, with D possibly being TRBD2 (7 bases). The CDR3 runs to 14 residues. The germline CDR1 and CDR2 sequences are MRHNA and SNTAGT. With 0 bases removed from V and 9 bases from J, the gap between germline ends came to 12 bases. The CDR3 nucleotides are TGTGCCAGCAGTGACTCCCCGGGGGGCGGTGAGCAGTTCTTC. As protein: CASSDSPGGGEQFF.

The chain joins TRBV12-5 to TRBJ2-7; D call uncertain. CDR1 LGHNT and CDR2 FRNRAP come from the germline V gene. The CDR3 is made up of 11 amino acids. Trimming took off 6 bases at V and 9 bases at J, with 12 bases between the two ends. The CDR3 loop is CASGIPPVQYF. In DNA, the CDR3 is TGTGCTAGTGGCATCCCCCCCGTGCAGTACTTC.

V gene TRBV9 combines with J gene TRBJ1-5, with 10 bases lining up with TRBD1. V was pared by 3 bases and J by 7 bases, with 4 bases of the junction left unmatched. CDR1 is SGDLS and CDR2 is YYNGEE in the germline V gene. This CDR3 has 14 residues. The CDR3 coding sequence is TGTGCCAGCAGCGGACAGGGGGCAGGGCAGCCCCAGCATTTT. This codes for CASSGQGAGQPQHF.

Worth noting for this clone: This same CDR3 is encoded by further DNA sequences in the sample. The CDR3 region has the DNA TGTGCCAGCAGAGACCGGGGGGGTACAGATACGCAGTATTTT. Amino acid sequence: CASRDRGGTDTQYF. V and J are TRBV6-5 and TRBJ2-3, with 8 bases lining up with TRBD2. Per germline, CDR1 MNHEY and CDR2 SVGAGI. The CDR3 spans 14 residues. V lost 6 bases, J lost 3 bases, and 5 bases stayed unmatched.

CDR3 sequence: CASSLGTVGERTEAFF. The CDR3 coding sequence is TGTGCCAGCAGCCTAGGGACAGTCGGGGAGCGCACTGAAGCTTTCTTT. This rearrangement joins TRBV9 to TRBJ1-1; 7 bases fit TRBD1. In germline, CDR1 is SGDLS, CDR2 YYNGEE. The CDR3 extends over 16 amino acids. The V segment lost 4 bases and the J segment 4 bases; nucleotides outside the gene matches: 13.

This clone was detected only a few times. This chain uses TRBV3-1 (or the pseudogene TRBV3-2) with TRBJ1-6; no clear D. Deletions cut 6 bases from V and 10 bases from J, with 13 bases between. CDR1 and CDR2 (germline): LGHDT, YNNKEL (reference sequence). This CDR3 has 13 residues. CDR3 protein: CASRTRGESPLHF. DNA for the CDR3: TGTGCCAGCAGAACTCGGGGTGAGTCACCCCTCCACTTT.

J is TRBJ1-1 and V is TRBV4-1; 7 nucleotides match TRBD1. The germline CDR1 and CDR2 sequences are MGHRA and YSYEKL. The junction had 4 bases not matched to a gene; V was cut back by 4 bases and J by 5 bases. This CDR3 is built from 13 residues. CDR3 nucleotides: TGCGCCAGCAGCCCTGGACAGGCAACTGAAGCTTTCTTT. This translates into CASSPGQATEAFF.

This chain links TRBV5-1 with TRBJ1-2; the D is unclear. This CDR3 is built from 14 residues. Germline V gene lookup returns CDR1 SGHRS and CDR2 YFSETQ. Trimming took 0 bases from V and 5 from J, leaving 11 bases between them. The CDR3 spells CASSLGGEPYGYTF. DNA of the CDR3: TGCGCCAGCAGCTTGGGCGGAGAGCCGTATGGCTACACCTTC.

This chain links TRBV3-1 (or the pseudogene TRBV3-2) with TRBJ1-1; tentative D call: TRBD1 (5 bases). The CDR3 is made up of 15 amino acids. CDR1 and CDR2 from the germline V gene are LGHDT and YNNKEL (reference sequence). Trimming took off 4 bases at V and 1 base at J, with 13 bases between the two ends. CDR3 in amino acids: CASSPSGGPNTEAFF. The CDR3 nucleotides read TGTGCCAGCAGCCCCTCGGGGGGACCGAACACTGAAGCTTTCTTT.

V and J are TRBV18 and TRBJ1-5; unclear D gene. This CDR3 comprises 17 residues. CDR1 is KGHSH and CDR2 is LQKENI in the germline V gene. The germline V and J ends were trimmed by 4 bases and 1 base, with 17 bases remaining between them. Here the CDR3 reads CASSQTPTAGSNQPQHF. The CDR3 DNA reads TGTGCCAGCTCACAAACCCCGACGGCCGGGAGCAATCAGCCCCAGCATTTT.

This chain links TRBV5-6 with TRBJ2-1, with D maybe TRBD2 (5 bases). Germline V lookup: CDR1 SGHDT, CDR2 YYEEEE. V was trimmed by 4 bases and J by 6 bases, leaving 11 bases between them. The CDR3 consists of 13 residues. In DNA form, the CDR3 reads TGTGCCAGCAGCCGGGAAGTGATCAATGAGCAGTTCTTC. It yields the protein CASSREVINEQFF.

The chain couples TRBV2 to TRBJ1-4, with TRBD1 matching over 9 bases. Germline CDR1 and CDR2: SNHLY and FYNNEI. After removal of 10 bases from V and 7 bases from J, the junction contained 4 bases not matched to a gene. The CDR3 is made up of 12 amino acids. The DNA of the CDR3 is TGTGCCATCCCGGACAGGGGTGAAAAACTGTTTTTT. This gives the protein CAIPDRGEKLFF. Full variable domain (missing parts from reference TRBV2 and TRBJ1-4): EPEVTQTPSHQVTQMGQEVILRCVPISNHLYFYWYRQILGQKVEFLVSFYNNEISEKSEIFDDQFSVERPDGSNFTLKIRSTKLEDSAMYFCAIPDRGEKLFFGSGTQLSVL.

CDR3 nucleotide sequence: TGTGCCAGCAGTCCGGACGAGCATGGAAACAATGAGCAGTTCTTC. It specifies CASSPDEHGNNEQFF. The V gene is TRBV2, the J gene TRBJ2-1; D gene ambiguous. V was trimmed by 5 bases and J by 5 bases, leaving 16 bases between them. The CDR3 is 15 amino acids. CDR1 and CDR2 from the germline V gene are SNHLY and FYNNEI.

This chain connects TRBV19 to TRBJ1-1, with a weak D call TRBD1 (5 bases). Germline V lookup: CDR1 LNHDA, CDR2 SQIVND (reference sequence). The V and J ends lost 6 bases and 1 base respectively, with 12 bases between them. The CDR3 loop spans 14 amino acids. This CDR3 is CASRPDRENTEAFF. The CDR3 DNA sequence: TGTGCCAGTAGGCCTGACAGAGAGAACACTGAAGCTTTCTTT.

The rearrangement joins TRBV5-1 to TRBJ2-2; D gene ambiguous. This CDR3 region has 11 residues. The germline CDR1 and CDR2 sequences are SGHRS and YFSETQ. Trimming took off 6 bases at V and 5 bases at J, with 5 bases between the two ends. CDR3 loop: CASKETGELFF. CDR3 DNA sequence: TGCGCCAGCAAGGAGACCGGGGAGCTGTTTTTT.

The chain carries TRBV5-4 and TRBJ2-7; tentatively, D is TRBD2 (7 bases). This CDR3 comprises 13 residues. V was shortened by 7 bases and J by 2 bases, with 13 bases between the two germline ends. CDR1 is SGHNT and CDR2 is YYREEE in the germline V gene (reference sequence). CDR3 sequence (DNA): TGTGCCAGCGGGGGGGCCGGTACCTACGAGCAGTACTTC. This gives the protein CASGGAGTYEQYF.

The V and J genes are TRBV19 and TRBJ2-3; unclear D gene. The V and J ends lost 7 bases and 0 bases respectively, with 11 bases between them. This CDR3 spans 14 amino acids. CDR1 is LNHDA and CDR2 is SQIVND in the germline V gene (reference sequence). The CDR3, as DNA: TGTGCCAGTACTGGTCTACTTAGCACAGATACGCAGTATTTT. Amino acid sequence: CASTGLLSTDTQYF.